The 10 T cell receptor beta chains listed next were all sequenced from one sample in a study of blood T cell repertoires in COVID-19. Assay: immunoSEQ multiplex PCR; the TCRdb copy retains only in-frame clones and omits some. The repertoire holds approximately 310,000 clones, 75% to 90% seen once, with 4.5% to 5.5% in the top ten. The sequencing input was PBMCs or T cells enriched from blood (not recorded which). The receptors stem from a man between 60 and 70 years old who had recovered from COVID-19.

The chain links TRBV6-2 or TRBV6-3 to TRBJ2-7, with D uncertain. Trimming stripped 2 bases from V and 2 bases from J, with 10 bases between. From germline, CDR1 is MNHEY and CDR2 SVGEGT. CDR3 length equals 14 residues. CDR3: CASSYAGRPYEQYF. CDR3 in DNA: TGTGCCAGCAGTTACGCAGGCAGGCCCTACGAGCAGTACTTC.

The chain uses TRBV28 and TRBJ1-3, with D possibly being TRBD1 (5 bases). V lost 6 bases and J 0 bases, leaving 9 bases between the germline ends. This CDR3 has 14 residues. Germline V gene sequence: CDR1 MDHEN, CDR2 SYDVKM. CDR3 in amino acids: CASRSGSSGNTIYF. In DNA, the CDR3 is TGTGCCAGCAGATCAGGGTCCTCTGGAAACACCATATATTTT. The entire variable domain, with the rest obtained from reference TRBV28 and TRBJ1-3, is as follows: DVKVTQSSRYLVKRTGEKVFLECVQDMDHENMFWYRQDPGLGLRLIYFSYDVKMKEKGDIPEGYSVSREKKERFSLILESASTNQTSMYLCASRSGSSGNTIYFGEGSWLTVV.

On this clone itself: One end of the junction is discordant with germline, which a read error may explain. The chain recombines TRBV18 with TRBJ2-3; D is uncertain. Germline V lookup: CDR1 KGHSH, CDR2 LQKENI. This CDR3 is 14 amino acids long. Here the CDR3 reads CASSPRLSKDTQYF. The DNA of the CDR3 is TGTGCCAGCTCACCGCGACTCAGCAAAGATACGCAGTATTTT.

This chain links TRBV6-5 with TRBJ1-6, with 8 positions matching TRBD1. Looked up from germline, CDR1 is MNHEY and CDR2 is SVGAGI. The CDR3 has 13 residues. The J segment lost 7 bases and the V segment lost 7 bases, leaving 3 bases of the junction unmatched. CDR3: CASTGTGNSPLHF. The CDR3 DNA reads TGTGCCAGCACAGGGACAGGCAATTCACCCCTCCACTTT.

The rearrangement links TRBV30 to TRBJ1-1, with a tentative D call TRBD1 (6 bases). Germline CDR1 reads GTSNPN; CDR2 reads SVGIG (reference sequence). The CDR3 loop spans 13 amino acids. V dropped 5 bases and J dropped 3 bases, with 13 bases sitting between them. CDR3 amino acids: CAWVGQPYTEAFF. The CDR3 region has the DNA TGTGCCTGGGTTGGACAGCCCTACACTGAAGCTTTCTTT. The whole variable domain, filled in from reference TRBV30 and TRBJ1-1, reads SQTIHQWPATLVQPVGSPLSLECTVEGTSNPNLYWYRQAAGRGLQLLFYSVGIGQISSEVPQNLSASRPQDRQFILSSKKLLLSDSGFYLCAWVGQPYTEAFFGQGTRLTVV.

This chain joins TRBV18 and TRBJ1-1, with TRBD1 matching 9 bases. This CDR3 spans 15 amino acids. From germline, CDR1 is KGHSH and CDR2 LQKENI. Trimming removed 0 bases from V and 5 bases from J; junction bases left unmatched: 4. The chain's CDR3 is CASSPPNRGLTEAFF. CDR3 coding DNA: TGTGCCAGCTCACCACCTAACAGGGGGCTTACTGAAGCTTTCTTT.

The chain couples TRBV29-1 to TRBJ1-3; D remains ambiguous. V gave up 4 bases and J gave up 0 bases, with 7 bases separating them. Germline assignment: CDR1 SQVTM and CDR2 ANQGSEA. The CDR3 is 13 residues long. CDR3 nucleotide sequence: TGCAGCGTTGGTACGAGCTCTGGAAACACCATATATTTT. Its translation is CSVGTSSGNTIYF.

This sequence joins TRBV2 and TRBJ2-1; a weak D match, TRBD1 (5 bases). This CDR3 is built from 15 residues. Germline CDR1 and CDR2: SNHLY and FYNNEI. Trimming took off 0 bases at V and 5 bases at J, with 11 bases between the two ends. Written as DNA, the CDR3 is TGTGCCAGCAGTGAAGCAGGGGTGGGAAACAATGAGCAGTTCTTC. Translated: CASSEAGVGNNEQFF. The full variable domain, completed using reference TRBV2 and TRBJ2-1, is EPEVTQTPSHQVTQMGQEVILRCVPISNHLYFYWYRQILGQKVEFLVSFYNNEISEKSEIFDDQFSVERPDGSNFTLKIRSTKLEDSAMYFCASSEAGVGNNEQFFGPGTRLTVL.

V gene TRBV5-1 combines with J gene TRBJ2-7; 12 nucleotides agree with TRBD2. This CDR3 contains 15 residues. Germline V gene lookup returns CDR1 SGHRS and CDR2 YFSETQ. With 3 bases clipped from V and 7 bases from J, the junction kept 8 bases outside the gene matches. The CDR3 spells CASSSSGRAAREQYF. CDR3 nucleotides: TGCGCCAGCAGCTCTAGCGGGAGGGCCGCTAGGGAGCAGTACTTC.

Remarks on this clone: The identical CDR3 is also encoded by other nucleotide sequences in the sample. The V and J genes are TRBV7-8 and TRBJ2-7, with a possible D match to TRBD2 (6 bases). CDR1 is SGHVS and CDR2 is FQNEAQ in the germline V gene. V lost 5 bases, J lost 2 bases, and 13 bases lay in between. There are 14 residues in the CDR3. The CDR3 reads CASSLGGPTYEQYF. The DNA for the CDR3 is TGTGCCAGCAGCCTAGGAGGGCCTACCTACGAGCAGTACTTC.